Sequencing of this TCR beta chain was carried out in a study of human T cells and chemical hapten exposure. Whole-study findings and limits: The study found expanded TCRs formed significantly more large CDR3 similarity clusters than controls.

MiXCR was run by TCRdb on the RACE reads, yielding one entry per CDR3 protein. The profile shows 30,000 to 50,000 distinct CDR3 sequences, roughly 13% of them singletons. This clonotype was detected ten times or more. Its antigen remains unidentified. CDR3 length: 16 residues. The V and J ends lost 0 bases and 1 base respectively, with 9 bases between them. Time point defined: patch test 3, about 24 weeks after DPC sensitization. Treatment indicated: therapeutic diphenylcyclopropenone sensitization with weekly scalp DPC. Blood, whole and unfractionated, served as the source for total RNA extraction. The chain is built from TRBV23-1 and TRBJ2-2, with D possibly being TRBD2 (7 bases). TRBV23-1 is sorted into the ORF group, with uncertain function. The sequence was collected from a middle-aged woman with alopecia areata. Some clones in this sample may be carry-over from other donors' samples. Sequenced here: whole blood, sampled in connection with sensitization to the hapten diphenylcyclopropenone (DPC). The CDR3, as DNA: TGCGCCAGCAGTCAATCCGGGGGGCTGAACACCGGGGAGCTGTTTTTT. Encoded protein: CASSQSGGLNTGELFF.